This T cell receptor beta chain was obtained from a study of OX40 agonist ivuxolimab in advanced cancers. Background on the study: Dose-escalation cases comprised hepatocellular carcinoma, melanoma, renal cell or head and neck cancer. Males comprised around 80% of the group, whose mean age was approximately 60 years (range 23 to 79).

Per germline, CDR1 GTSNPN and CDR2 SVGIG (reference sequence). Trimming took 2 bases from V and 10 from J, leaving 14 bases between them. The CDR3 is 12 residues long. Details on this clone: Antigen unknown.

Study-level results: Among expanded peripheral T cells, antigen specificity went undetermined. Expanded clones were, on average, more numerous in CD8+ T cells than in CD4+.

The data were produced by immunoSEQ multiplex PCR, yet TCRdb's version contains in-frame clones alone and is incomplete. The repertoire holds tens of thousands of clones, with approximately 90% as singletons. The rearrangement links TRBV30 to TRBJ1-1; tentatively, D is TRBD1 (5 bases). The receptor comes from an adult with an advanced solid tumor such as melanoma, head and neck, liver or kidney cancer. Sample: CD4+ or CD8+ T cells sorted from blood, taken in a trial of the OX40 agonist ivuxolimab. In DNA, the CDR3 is TGTGCCTGGAGTCCGGGGGGGATTACAGCTTTCTTT. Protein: CAWSPGGITAFF.